A selection of T cell receptor beta chains follows, all from one sample in a study of lymphopenia after photon versus proton radiotherapy. Clones were read by immunoSEQ multiplex PCR, and TCRdb kept only the in-frame ones, dropping some. The table lists approximately 150,000 clones, 75% to 90% of them singletons. The sequencing here drew on peripheral blood, taken from a patient treated with photon-based radiotherapy. Every receptor here comes from a man between 50 and 59 years old with gastric cancer. CDR3s include the opening cysteine and the closing phenylalanine or tryptophan. Fields, in order: V gene, J gene, CDR3 protein.

v_call: TRBV5-4
j_call: TRBJ2-7
cdr3_aa: CASSHGGTGRNEQYF

v_call: TRBV5-1
j_call: TRBJ2-1
cdr3_aa: CASSSPEGVGVKEQFF

v_call: TRBV6-5
j_call: TRBJ2-3
cdr3_aa: CASAGTNTDTQYF

v_call: TRBV6-1
j_call: TRBJ1-5
cdr3_aa: CASSSTGAGPQHF

v_call: TRBV7-2
j_call: TRBJ1-2
cdr3_aa: CASSLRSGRDYGYTF

v_call: TRBV18
j_call: TRBJ1-2
cdr3_aa: CASSPQKGARVVYGYTF

v_call: TRBV19
j_call: TRBJ2-6
cdr3_aa: CASSIGGPGANVLTF

v_call: TRBV6-1
j_call: TRBJ2-5
cdr3_aa: CASSPRGGVIETQYF

v_call: TRBV5-8
j_call: TRBJ2-7
cdr3_aa: CASSLGRAEQYF

v_call: TRBV27
j_call: TRBJ2-3
cdr3_aa: CASSPNRGDTQYF

v_call: TRBV6-5
j_call: TRBJ1-2
cdr3_aa: CASSPVRDIRGYTF

v_call: TRBV30
j_call: TRBJ1-5
cdr3_aa: CAWSRQGNQPQHF

v_call: TRBV15
j_call: TRBJ1-5
cdr3_aa: CASSRDRHSNQPQHF

v_call: TRBV6-6
j_call: TRBJ2-1
cdr3_aa: CASTTGTPRNEQFF

v_call: TRBV18
j_call: TRBJ1-2
cdr3_aa: CASSPDFRGWSDDGYTF

v_call: TRBV7-9
j_call: TRBJ1-2
cdr3_aa: CASSFETLTLGYGYTF

v_call: TRBV5-5
j_call: TRBJ2-5
cdr3_aa: CASSSGLGSETQYF

v_call: TRBV5-6
j_call: TRBJ2-1
cdr3_aa: CASSLVYRGNEQFF

v_call: TRBV5-1
j_call: TRBJ1-1
cdr3_aa: CASSITRMNVEAFF

v_call: TRBV30
j_call: TRBJ2-7
cdr3_aa: CAWNPPTAAYEQYF

v_call: TRBV23-1
j_call: TRBJ2-2
cdr3_aa: CASSPQTSGSEFGELFF

v_call: TRBV6-1
j_call: TRBJ2-3
cdr3_aa: CASSSGTVSTDTQYF

v_call: TRBV7-9
j_call: TRBJ2-2
cdr3_aa: CASSSGTPNTGELFF

v_call: TRBV5-1
j_call: TRBJ2-7
cdr3_aa: CASRAGLVSFRWYF

v_call: TRBV30
j_call: TRBJ1-1
cdr3_aa: CAWSVQGATEAFF

v_call: TRBV5-1
j_call: TRBJ1-4
cdr3_aa: CASRTDRGREKLFF

v_call: TRBV18
j_call: TRBJ2-1
cdr3_aa: CASSPASSDEQFF

v_call: TRBV19
j_call: TRBJ1-1
cdr3_aa: CASSYRVTNTEAFF

v_call: TRBV4-1
j_call: TRBJ1-2
cdr3_aa: CASSQDGGRVGYTF

v_call: TRBV18
j_call: TRBJ1-5
cdr3_aa: CASSPGGTNSNQPQHF

v_call: TRBV4-1
j_call: TRBJ1-2
cdr3_aa: CASSQDSYGYTF

v_call: TRBV2
j_call: TRBJ2-2
cdr3_aa: CASSEVGATTGELFF

v_call: TRBV7-2
j_call: TRBJ2-3
cdr3_aa: CASSSDGGGDTQYF

v_call: TRBV9
j_call: TRBJ2-7
cdr3_aa: CASSVDGRSYEQYF

v_call: TRBV6-1
j_call: TRBJ1-1
cdr3_aa: CASSTASMNTEAFF

v_call: TRBV7-2
j_call: TRBJ2-7
cdr3_aa: CASSLGGGVYF

v_call: TRBV9
j_call: TRBJ2-1
cdr3_aa: CASSAAGLNYNEQFF

v_call: TRBV2
j_call: TRBJ1-4
cdr3_aa: CASSVGTGYEKLFF